The source of this TCR beta chain is a study of beta chain features in type 1 diabetes. Study-wide results and caveats: TCRB CDR3s were moderately but significantly shorter in Type 1 diabetes patients in all four CD4+ subsets.

As for this clone: What it binds is not known.

Expressed TCRB transcripts were sequenced because the isolated RNA had all been reverse transcribed beforehand. Generated by immunoSEQ multiplex PCR, the TCRdb table keeps only in-frame clones and is missing some. The sample yields about 160,000 clones, roughly 9% seen once. Germline V gives CDR1 SGHNT, CDR2 YENEEA. The CDR3 has 16 residues. Trimming pared 4 bases from V and 6 bases from J, leaving 22 bases between. The sequenced material came from central memory CD4+ T cells from blood. The gene calls are TRBV11-3 and TRBJ2-7, with D possibly matching TRBD2 (6 bases). The sequence came from a woman aged 30 to 39 with type 1 diabetes. This CDR3 reads CASSSGGTSFSREQYF. The CDR3 bases are TGTGCCAGCAGCTCCGGCGGGACTTCATTTTCTCGCGAGCAGTACTTC. Drawing the rest from reference TRBV11-3 and TRBJ2-7, the complete variable domain is EAGVVQSPRYKIIEKKQPVAFWCNPISGHNTLYWYLQNLGQGPELLIRYENEEAVDDSQLPKDRFSAERLKGVDSTLKIQPAELGDSAVYLCASSSGGTSFSREQYFGPGTRLTVT.